The next 5 T cell receptor beta chains were all read from a single sample in a study of cytomegalovirus exposure and HLA in healthy donors. The PCR employed 60 Vbeta primers together with 13 Jbeta primers. TCRdb's copy holds only in-frame clones and misses some; the assay was immunoSEQ multiplex PCR. The table has around 210,000 clones, more than 60% seen once. The material sequenced was PBMCs. All receptors derive from a man over 45 in good health and CMV-seronegative.

This clone turned up a few times. The genes are TRBV7-6 and TRBJ2-3; TRBD1 agrees at 8 bases. Germline CDR1 SGHVS, CDR2 FNYEAQ. With V trimmed by 4 bases and J by 2 bases, 5 bases remained unmatched. The CDR3 totals 15 residues. CDR3 protein: CASSSGQGNTDTQYF. The CDR3 coding sequence is TGTGCCAGCAGCTCCGGACAGGGTAACACAGATACGCAGTATTTT.

This clone appeared a few times. The J gene is TRBJ2-1, the V gene TRBV5-1, with 11 nucleotides matching TRBD1. The CDR3 sequence is 19 residues long. Germline V gene data show CDR1 as SGHRS and CDR2 as YFSETQ. After removal of 4 bases from V and 5 bases from J, the junction contained 17 bases not matched to a gene. CDR3 bases: TGCGCCAGCAGCGGGGACAGGGGGTCCCCAGGTTTCGGAAACAATGAGCAGTTCTTC. It translates to CASSGDRGSPGFGNNEQFF.

This sequence joins TRBV29-1 and TRBJ2-3; 12 nucleotides agree with TRBD2. The V gene end was trimmed by 7 bases and the J gene end by 0 bases; junction bases not matched to a gene: 5. This CDR3 has 15 residues. Per the germline V gene, CDR1 is SQVTM and CDR2 is ANQGSEA. CDR3 residues: CSARTSGTSTDTQYF. CDR3 nucleotides: TGCAGCGCCCGGACTAGCGGGACGAGCACAGATACGCAGTATTTT.

V usage is TRBV29-1 and J usage is TRBJ2-5; a possible D gene is TRBD2 (5 bases). The J call may be in error: the DNA end matches TRBJ2-7 better. This CDR3 comprises 14 residues. CDR1 is SQVTM, CDR2 ANQGSEA, per germline. The CDR3 DNA sequence: TGCAGCGTTGAAATCAGCGGAAGCTCCTACGAGCAGTACTTC. Its protein product is CSVEISGSSYEQYF.

The CDR3 spells CASSVTGETGYTF. CDR3 nucleotides: TGTGCCAGCAGCGTGACAGGGGAGACTGGCTACACCTTC. The V and J genes are TRBV5-5 and TRBJ1-2; 8 nucleotides match TRBD1. The V gene end was trimmed by 4 bases and the J gene end by 7 bases; junction bases not matched to a gene: 6. The CDR3 runs 13 residues. Germline V gene lookup returns CDR1 SGHKS and CDR2 YYEKEE (reference sequence).